This T cell receptor beta chain stems from a study of PD-1 blockade in classical Hodgkin lymphoma (dated by TCRdb to about 2020). In terms of the full investigation: The study used TCR beta sequencing and CyTOF to define a peripheral blood immune signature of response to PD-1 blockade in classical Hodgkin lymphoma.

For this clone: No cognate antigen has been identified for it. Base qualities are missing; no much larger clone stands one base away.

The time point label on this specimen signifies: newly diagnosed, previously untreated cHL patient sample. PBMCs from patients with newly diagnosed, previously untreated classical Hodgkin lymphoma were sequenced as a comparison group for the relapsed/refractory trial patients. Peripheral blood was collected in 8 mL Vacutainer Cell Preparation Tubes, from which PBMCs were isolated by centrifugation and then cryopreserved. According to the germline V gene, CDR1 reads SQVTM and CDR2 reads ANQGSEA. The V end loses 7 bases and the J end loses 2 bases, and a stretch of 11 bases separates them. Spanning cysteine to phenylalanine, the CDR3 consists of 13 amino acids. Just the 39-base CDR3 DNA is kept, in frame starting at base 1. The Qiagen DNeasy kit was used to extract genomic DNA both from unsorted PBMCs and from the negatively selected CD4+ and CD8+ fractions. Using primers that anneal to V and J segments, immunoSEQ multiplex PCR amplified the TCR beta CDR3 regions. A synthetic immune receptor repertoire was used to minimize amplification bias, and any remaining bias was removed computationally after sequencing. Turning to the authors' computational methods: Custom Python scripts were used to quantify repertoire diversity as the Shannon entropy index. Unsorted, CD4+ and CD8+ repertoires were analyzed separately, except for combined analyses in which CD4+ and CD8+ sequences were merged in silico. TCRdb limited this immuneACCESS table to in-frame rearrangements with V and J called. A share of clones is missing; checked studies link under half to unresolved V genes, and the rest is unexplained. D and trimming come from the DNA, and the V and J calls and clone size come from that table. This sample holds some 26,000 clones; around 94% were observed only once. The top ten clonotypes cover 3% to 5% of the sample.

What the authors observed across the whole study: Baseline TCR diversity was reported to be lower in newly diagnosed patients than in healthy donors and to be lower still in relapsed/refractory patients. Only a single clinical trial cohort was studied, and what caused the repertoire differences, possibly disease activity or prior therapy, remained undefined.

The specimen was peripheral blood mononuclear cells (PBMCs). This TCR derives from a human donor with classical Hodgkin lymphoma. The sequence is built from TRBV29-1 and TRBJ2-2, with TRBD1 as a weak D call on 5 bases. The DNA sequence is as follows: TGCAGCGGACAGATACTAAACACCGGGGAGCTGTTTTTT. The encoded protein is CSGQILNTGELFF.